This TCR beta chain was recorded in a study of cytomegalovirus exposure and HLA in healthy donors. With 60 Vbeta and 13 Jbeta primers, the PCR was carried out. Generated by immunoSEQ multiplex PCR, the TCRdb table keeps only in-frame clones and is missing some. The repertoire consists of under 200,000 clones, with around four fifths occurring once and the leading ten covering 1.1% to 1.5%. From germline, CDR1 is KGHSH and CDR2 LQKENI. J lost 5 bases, V lost 2 bases, and 7 bases had no gene match. The CDR3 extends over 15 amino acids. With respect to this clone: Its antigen remains unknown.

Study-wide points: Being indistinguishable, some V segments were excluded, TRBV6-2 and TRBV6-3 among them. Earlier findings revealed that most TCR beta V segments proved productive either about 90% or about 30% of the time. Rarity held for most TCR sequences, but there were some public TCRs that occurred in many donors.

Sequencing input: PBMCs. The clonotype originates from a woman under 40 in good health and CMV-seronegative. The chain couples TRBV18 to TRBJ1-2, with 8 bases lining up with TRBD1. CDR3 coding DNA: TGTGCCAGCTCACCAGTGACAGGGGCTATTTATGGCTACACCTTC. It codes for CASSPVTGAIYGYTF.